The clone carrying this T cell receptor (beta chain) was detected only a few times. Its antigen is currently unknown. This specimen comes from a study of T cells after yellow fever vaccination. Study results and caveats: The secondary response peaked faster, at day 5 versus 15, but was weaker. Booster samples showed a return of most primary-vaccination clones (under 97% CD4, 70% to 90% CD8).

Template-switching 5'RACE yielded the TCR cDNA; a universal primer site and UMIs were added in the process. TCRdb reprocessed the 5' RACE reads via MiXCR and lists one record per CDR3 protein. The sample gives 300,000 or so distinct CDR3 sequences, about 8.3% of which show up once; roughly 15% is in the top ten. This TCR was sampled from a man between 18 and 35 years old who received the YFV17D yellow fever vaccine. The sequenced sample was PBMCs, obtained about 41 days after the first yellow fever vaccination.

The CDR3 DNA is TGTGCCAGTAGTATGGGTAGCGGGGGAGTATACGAGCAGTACTTC. Protein: CASSMGSGGVYEQYF. This chain connects TRBV19 to TRBJ2-7; 9 bases agree with TRBD2. Germline V gene sequence: CDR1 LNHDA, CDR2 SQIVND (reference sequence). V was clipped by 3 bases and J by 4 bases; unmatched bases: 7. This CDR3 spans 15 amino acids.